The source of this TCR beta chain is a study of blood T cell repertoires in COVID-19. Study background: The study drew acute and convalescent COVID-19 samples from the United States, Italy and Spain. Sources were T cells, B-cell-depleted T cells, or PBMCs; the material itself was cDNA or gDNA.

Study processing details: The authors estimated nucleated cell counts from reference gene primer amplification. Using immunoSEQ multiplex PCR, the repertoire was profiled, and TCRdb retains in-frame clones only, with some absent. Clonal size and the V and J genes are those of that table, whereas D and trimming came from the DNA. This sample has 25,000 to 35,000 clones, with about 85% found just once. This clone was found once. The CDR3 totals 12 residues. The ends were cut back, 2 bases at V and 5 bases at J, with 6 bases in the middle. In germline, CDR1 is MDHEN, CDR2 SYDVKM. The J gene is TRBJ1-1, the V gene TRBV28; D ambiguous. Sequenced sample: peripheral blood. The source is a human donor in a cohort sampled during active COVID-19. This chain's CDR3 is CASSLLETEAFF. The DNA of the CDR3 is TGTGCCAGCAGTTTACTAGAGACTGAAGCTTTCTTT.